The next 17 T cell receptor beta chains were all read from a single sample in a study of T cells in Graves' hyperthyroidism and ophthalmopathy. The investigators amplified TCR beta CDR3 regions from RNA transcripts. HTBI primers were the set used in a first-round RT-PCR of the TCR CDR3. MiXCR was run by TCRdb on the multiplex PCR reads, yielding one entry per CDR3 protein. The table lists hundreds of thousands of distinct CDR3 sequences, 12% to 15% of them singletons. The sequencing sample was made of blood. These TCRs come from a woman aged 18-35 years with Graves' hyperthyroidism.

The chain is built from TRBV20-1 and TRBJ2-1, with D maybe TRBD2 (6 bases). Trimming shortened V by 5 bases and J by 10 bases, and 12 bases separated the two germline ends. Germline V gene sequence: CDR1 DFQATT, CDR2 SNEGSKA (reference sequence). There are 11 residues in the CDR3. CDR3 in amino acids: CSARETYEQFF. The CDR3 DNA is TGCAGTGCTCGGGAGACCTACGAGCAGTTCTTC.

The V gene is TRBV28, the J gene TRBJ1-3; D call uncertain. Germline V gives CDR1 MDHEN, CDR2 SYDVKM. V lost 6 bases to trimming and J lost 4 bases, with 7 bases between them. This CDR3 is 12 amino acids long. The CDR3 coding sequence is TGTGCCAGCAGAGATGGAGGAAACACCATATATTTT. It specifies CASRDGGNTIYF.

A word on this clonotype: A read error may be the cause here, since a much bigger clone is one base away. The CDR3 is CASSGNDGAGEQYF. CDR3 DNA sequence: TGTGCCAGCAGTGGTAATGACGGGGCAGGTGAGCAGTACTTC. The J gene is TRBJ2-1, the V gene TRBV2; the D gene could be TRBD1 or TRBD2 (5 bases each). The DNA end favors TRBJ2-7, so the J call may be wrong. Germline V gene data show CDR1 as SNHLY and CDR2 as FYNNEI. The CDR3 contains 14 residues.

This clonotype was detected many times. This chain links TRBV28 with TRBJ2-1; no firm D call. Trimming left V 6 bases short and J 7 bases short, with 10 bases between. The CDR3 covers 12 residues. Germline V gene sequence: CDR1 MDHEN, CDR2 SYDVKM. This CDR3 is CASRSLLNEQFF. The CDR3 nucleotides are TGTGCCAGCAGGAGCCTCCTAAATGAGCAGTTCTTC.

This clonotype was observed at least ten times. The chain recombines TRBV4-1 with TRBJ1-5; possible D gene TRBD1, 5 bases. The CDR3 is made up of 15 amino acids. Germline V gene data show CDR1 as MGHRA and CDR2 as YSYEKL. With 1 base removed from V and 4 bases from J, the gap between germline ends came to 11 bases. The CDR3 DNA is TGCGCCAGCAGCCAAGCCTGGGGGTCGAATCAGCCCCAGCATTTT. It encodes CASSQAWGSNQPQHF.

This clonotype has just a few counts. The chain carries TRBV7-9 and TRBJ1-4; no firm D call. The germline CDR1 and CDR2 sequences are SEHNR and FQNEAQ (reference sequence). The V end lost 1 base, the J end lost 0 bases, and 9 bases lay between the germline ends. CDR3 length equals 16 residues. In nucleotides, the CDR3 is TGTGCCAGCAGCTTAGTCCCCCTGCCAACTAATGAAAAACTGTTTTTT. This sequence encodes CASSLVPLPTNEKLFF.

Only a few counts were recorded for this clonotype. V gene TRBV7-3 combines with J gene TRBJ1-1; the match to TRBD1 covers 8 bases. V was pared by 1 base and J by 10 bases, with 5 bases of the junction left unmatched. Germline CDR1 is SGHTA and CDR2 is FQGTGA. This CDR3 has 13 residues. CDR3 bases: TGTGCCAGCAGCTTAAATCCTGGGACAGGAGCTTTCTTT. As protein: CASSLNPGTGAFF.

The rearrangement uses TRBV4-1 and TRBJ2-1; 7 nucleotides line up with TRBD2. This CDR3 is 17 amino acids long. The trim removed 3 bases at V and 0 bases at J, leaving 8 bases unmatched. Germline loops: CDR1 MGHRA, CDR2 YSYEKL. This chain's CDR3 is CASSHRLAASSYNEQFF. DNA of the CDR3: TGCGCCAGCAGCCATAGACTAGCAGCGAGCTCCTACAATGAGCAGTTCTTC.

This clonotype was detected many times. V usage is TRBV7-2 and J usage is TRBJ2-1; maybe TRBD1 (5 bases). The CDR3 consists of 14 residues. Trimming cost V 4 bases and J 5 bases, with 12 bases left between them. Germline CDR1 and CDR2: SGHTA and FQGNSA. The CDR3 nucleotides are TGTGCCAGCAGCTCTGAGACAGCTAACAATGAGCAGTTCTTC. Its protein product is CASSSETANNEQFF. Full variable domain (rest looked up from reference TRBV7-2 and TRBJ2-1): GAGVSQSPSNKVTEKGKDVELRCDPISGHTALYWYRQSLGQGLEFLIYFQGNSAPDKSGLPSDRFSAERTGGSVSTLTIQRTQQEDSAVYLCASSSETANNEQFFGPGTRLTVL.

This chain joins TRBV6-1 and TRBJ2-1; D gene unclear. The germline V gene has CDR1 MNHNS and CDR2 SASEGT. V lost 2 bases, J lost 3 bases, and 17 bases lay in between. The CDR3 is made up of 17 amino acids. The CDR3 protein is CASSERPSPLIYNEQFF. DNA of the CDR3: TGTGCCAGCAGTGAACGACCGTCGCCACTCATCTACAATGAGCAGTTCTTC.

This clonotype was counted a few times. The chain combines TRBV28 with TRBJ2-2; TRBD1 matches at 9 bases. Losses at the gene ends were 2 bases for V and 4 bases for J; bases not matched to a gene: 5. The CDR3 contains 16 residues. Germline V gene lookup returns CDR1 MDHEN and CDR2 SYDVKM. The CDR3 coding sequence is TGTGCCAGCAGTTTAACCGGGACAGGGCGCACCGGGGAGCTGTTTTTT. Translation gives CASSLTGTGRTGELFF.

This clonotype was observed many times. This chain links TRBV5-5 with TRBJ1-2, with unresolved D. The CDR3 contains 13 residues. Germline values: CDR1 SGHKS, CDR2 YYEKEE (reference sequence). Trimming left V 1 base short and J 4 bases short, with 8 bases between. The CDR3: CASSLSGLYGYTF. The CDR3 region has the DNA TGTGCCAGCAGCTTGTCAGGACTCTATGGCTACACCTTC.

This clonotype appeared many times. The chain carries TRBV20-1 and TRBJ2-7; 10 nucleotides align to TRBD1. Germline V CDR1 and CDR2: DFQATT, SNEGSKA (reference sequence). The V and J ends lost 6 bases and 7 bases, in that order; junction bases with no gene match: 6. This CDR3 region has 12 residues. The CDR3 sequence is CSAPDRGPEQYF. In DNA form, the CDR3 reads TGCAGTGCGCCCGACAGGGGGCCTGAGCAGTACTTC.

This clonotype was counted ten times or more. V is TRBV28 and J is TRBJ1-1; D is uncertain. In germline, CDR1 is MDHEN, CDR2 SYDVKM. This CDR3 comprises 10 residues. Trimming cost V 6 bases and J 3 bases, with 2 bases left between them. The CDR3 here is CASRDTEAFF. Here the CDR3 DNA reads TGTGCCAGCAGAGACACTGAAGCTTTCTTT.

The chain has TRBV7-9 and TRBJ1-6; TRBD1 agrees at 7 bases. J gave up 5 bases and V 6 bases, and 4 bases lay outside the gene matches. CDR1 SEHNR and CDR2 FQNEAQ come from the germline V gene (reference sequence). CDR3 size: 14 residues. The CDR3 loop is CASSPTGDNSPLHF. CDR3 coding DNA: TGTGCCAGCAGTCCTACAGGGGATAATTCACCCCTCCACTTT.

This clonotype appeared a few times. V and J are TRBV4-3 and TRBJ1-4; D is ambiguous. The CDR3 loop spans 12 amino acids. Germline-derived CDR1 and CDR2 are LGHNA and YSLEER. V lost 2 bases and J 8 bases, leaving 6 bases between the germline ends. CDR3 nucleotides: TGCGCCAGCAGCCAACGCGGCGAAAAACTGTTTTTT. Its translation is CASSQRGEKLFF.

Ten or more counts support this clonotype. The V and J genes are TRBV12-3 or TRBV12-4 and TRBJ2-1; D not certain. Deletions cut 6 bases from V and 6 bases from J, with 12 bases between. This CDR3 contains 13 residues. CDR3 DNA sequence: TGTGCCAGCAGCCTTAGAAGAGGCAATGAGCAGTTCTTC. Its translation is CASSLRRGNEQFF.